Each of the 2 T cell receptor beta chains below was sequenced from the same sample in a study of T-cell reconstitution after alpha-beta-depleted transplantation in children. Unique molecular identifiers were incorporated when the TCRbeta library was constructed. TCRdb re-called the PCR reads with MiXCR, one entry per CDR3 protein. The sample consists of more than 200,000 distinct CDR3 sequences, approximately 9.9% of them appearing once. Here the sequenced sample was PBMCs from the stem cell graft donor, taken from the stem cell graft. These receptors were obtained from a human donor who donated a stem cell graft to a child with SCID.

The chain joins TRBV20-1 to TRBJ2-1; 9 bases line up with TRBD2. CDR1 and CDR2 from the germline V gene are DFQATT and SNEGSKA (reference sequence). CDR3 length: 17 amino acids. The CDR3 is CSGGDYRAGGRYNEQFF. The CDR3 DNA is TGCAGCGGGGGCGATTACCGGGCGGGGGGGCGGTACAATGAGCAGTTCTTC.

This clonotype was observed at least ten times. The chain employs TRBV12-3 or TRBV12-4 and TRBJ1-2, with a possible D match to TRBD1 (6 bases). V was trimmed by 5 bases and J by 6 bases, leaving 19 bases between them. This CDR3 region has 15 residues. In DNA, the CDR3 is TGTGCCAGCAGTCCCTATGACAGGATCTCGGATGGCTACACCTTC. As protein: CASSPYDRISDGYTF.